The 15 T cell receptor beta chains below all came from one sample that was sequenced in a study of shared clonotypes between healthy human individuals. CD45RO negativity and positive selection for CCR7 defined naive CD8 cells, a population that excluded terminally differentiated effector memory CD45RA+ cells. Clones were sequenced by immunoSEQ multiplex PCR, and TCRdb holds only the in-frame ones, with some missing. The sample has some 2,000,000 clones, just under 95% seen once. Sample: naive CD8+ T cells sorted from blood. These receptors originate from a man aged 18 to 30 in good health.

V gene TRBV2 combines with J gene TRBJ2-2; TRBD2 matches 10 bases. Unmatched junction bases numbered 4, after V lost 2 bases and J lost 1 base. Germline V gene lookup returns CDR1 SNHLY and CDR2 FYNNEI. The CDR3 extends over 17 amino acids. CDR3 DNA: TGTGCCAGCAGTGAATGGCTAGCGGGAGTGAACACCGGGGAGCTGTTTTTT. Its protein is CASSEWLAGVNTGELFF.

The rearrangement uses TRBV4-3 and TRBJ2-7, with TRBD2 matching over 9 bases. Germline V gene lookup returns CDR1 LGHNA and CDR2 YSLEER. Trimming cost V 6 bases and J 2 bases; bases outside gene matches: 8. This CDR3 contains 15 residues. CDR3 protein: CASSLSAGGTYEQYF. CDR3 bases: TGCGCCAGCAGTCTCTCGGCGGGAGGGACCTACGAGCAGTACTTC.

The chain employs TRBV2 and TRBJ2-2; 7 positions agree with TRBD2. The CDR3 extends over 15 amino acids. CDR1 SNHLY and CDR2 FYNNEI come from the germline V gene. With V trimmed by 7 bases and J by 1 base, 6 bases remained unmatched. CDR3 amino acids: CASTQSSGNTGELFF. CDR3 DNA: TGTGCCAGCACCCAATCTAGCGGGAACACCGGGGAGCTGTTTTTT.

This chain uses TRBV11-3 with TRBJ2-2; D uncertain. The CDR3 has 12 residues. Trimming pared 1 base from V and 8 bases from J, leaving 5 bases between. Germline loops: CDR1 SGHNT, CDR2 YENEEA. The CDR3 DNA follows: TGTGCCAGCAGCTTAGCGTGGGGGGAGCTGTTTTTT. Translation gives CASSLAWGELFF.

The chain combines TRBV27 with TRBJ2-5, with D uncertain. The CDR3 has 10 residues. The V gene's germline CDR1 is MNHEY and CDR2 SMNVEV (reference sequence). Between the trimmed V and J ends, which lost 8 bases and 5 bases, there was a span of 6 bases. In nucleotides, the CDR3 is TGTGCCAGCCAGTTGGAGACCCAGTACTTC. Translated: CASQLETQYF.

The V gene is TRBV4-3, the J gene TRBJ1-1; D uncertain. Germline CDR1 LGHNA, CDR2 YSLEER. The CDR3 spans 13 residues. The V gene lost 0 bases and the J gene lost 7 bases, with 9 bases spanning the gap. The CDR3, as DNA: TGCGCCAGCAGCCAAGATCTGGCGCGTGAAGCTTTCTTT. Translating gives CASSQDLAREAFF.

Comments on this clone: Other nucleotide sequences from this sample produce the same CDR3. The V and J genes are TRBV7-2 and TRBJ2-1; TRBD2 is a possible D gene (6 bases). CDR3 size: 14 residues. Germline V gene data show CDR1 as SGHTA and CDR2 as FQGNSA. The ends were cut back, 3 bases at V and 3 bases at J, with 9 bases in the middle. The chain's CDR3 is CASSLLADYNEQFF. The CDR3 nucleotides read TGTGCCAGCAGCTTGTTAGCGGACTACAATGAGCAGTTCTTC.

In regard to this clone: Other nucleotide sequences from this sample produce the same CDR3. The chain carries TRBV27 and TRBJ2-7; D not resolved. This CDR3 is 14 amino acids long. Per germline, CDR1 MNHEY and CDR2 SMNVEV (reference sequence). The V end lost 2 bases, the J end lost 0 bases, and 8 bases lay between the germline ends. DNA of the CDR3: TGTGCCAGCAGTTTAAAAGGGAACTCCTACGAGCAGTACTTC. Its protein product is CASSLKGNSYEQYF.

The gene calls are TRBV5-1 and TRBJ2-2, with TRBD1 as a possible D gene (6 bases). The V end was cut by 5 bases, the J end by 2 bases, with 19 bases between. The germline V gene encodes CDR1 SGHRS and CDR2 YFSETQ. The CDR3 is made up of 17 amino acids. The CDR3 loop reads CASRNIPGHENTGELFF. CDR3 nucleotide sequence: TGCGCCAGCAGAAATATTCCGGGACACGAAAACACCGGGGAGCTGTTTTTT. Combining the CDR3 with reference TRBV5-1 and TRBJ2-2 gives the whole variable domain KAGVTQTPRYLIKTRGQQVTLSCSPISGHRSVSWYQQTPGQGLQFLFEYFSETQRNKGNFPGRFSGRQFSNSRSEMNVSTLELGDSALYLCASRNIPGHENTGELFFGEGSRLTVL.

The chain recombines TRBV6-1 with TRBJ2-2; possibly TRBD2 for D (6 bases). The V end was cut by 4 bases, the J end by 3 bases, with 15 bases between. Looked up from germline, CDR1 is MNHNS and CDR2 is SASEGT. The CDR3 contains 16 residues. This CDR3 reads CASSARGGGDTGELFF. The CDR3 nucleotides read TGTGCCAGCAGTGCCCGTGGGGGAGGAGACACCGGGGAGCTGTTTTTT.

This clone appeared once. The chain has TRBV6-6 and TRBJ1-4; 7 nucleotides line up with TRBD1. Germline CDR1 MNHNY, CDR2 SVGAGI (reference sequence). The CDR3 runs to 14 residues. V shed 4 bases, J shed 8 bases, and the junction held 7 bases outside the gene matches. The CDR3 bases are TGTGCCAGCAGTTTGACAGGGATTGGGGAAAAACTGTTTTTT. Translated: CASSLTGIGEKLFF.

This clone was counted a few times. V usage is TRBV9 and J usage is TRBJ1-1, with D unresolved. The germline V gene encodes CDR1 SGDLS and CDR2 YYNGEE. The CDR3 is 10 amino acids. V was clipped by 7 bases and J by 3 bases, with 4 bases between them. The CDR3 region is CASGDTEAFF. In DNA form, the CDR3 reads TGTGCCAGCGGGGACACTGAAGCTTTCTTT.

Details on this clone: Other DNA sequences of this sample code for an identical CDR3. This chain connects TRBV5-6 to TRBJ2-7; D uncertain. The CDR3 runs 12 residues. Germline assignment: CDR1 SGHDT and CDR2 YYEEEE. Trimming stripped 0 bases from V and 2 bases from J, with 3 bases between. CDR3 nucleotides: TGTGCCAGCAGCTTGGGGACCTACGAGCAGTACTTC. Translating it yields CASSLGTYEQYF.

V gene TRBV7-2 combines with J gene TRBJ2-1, with 11 bases aligning to TRBD2. The V gene end was trimmed by 6 bases and the J gene end by 4 bases; junction bases not matched to a gene: 5. The germline V gene encodes CDR1 SGHTA and CDR2 FQGNSA. The CDR3 covers 15 residues. CDR3 in amino acids: CASRLGLAEYNEQFF. DNA of the CDR3: TGTGCCAGCAGGTTGGGACTAGCGGAGTACAATGAGCAGTTCTTC.

V and J are TRBV4-1 and TRBJ2-7; 7 nucleotides line up with TRBD2. The CDR3 extends over 17 amino acids. Germline CDR1 reads MGHRA; CDR2 reads YSYEKL. V trimming: 0 bases; J trimming: 7 bases; junction bases outside the gene matches: 15. The CDR3: CASSQDSGGSPPWEQYF. The CDR3 DNA follows: TGCGCCAGCAGCCAAGATTCGGGGGGTAGCCCTCCATGGGAGCAGTACTTC.